These 25 T cell receptor beta chains were all obtained from the same sample, sequenced in a study of shared clonotypes between healthy human individuals. The data were produced by immunoSEQ multiplex PCR, yet TCRdb's version contains in-frame clones alone and is incomplete. The sample includes 2,100,000 or so clones, approximately 96% of them seen just once. The sample taken for sequencing was naive CD4+ T cells sorted from blood. Subset: CD45RA+ positively selected. All receptors come from a man between 18 and 35 years old in good health.

This rearrangement joins TRBV2 to TRBJ2-7, with a tentative D call TRBD2 (5 bases). Germline lookup yields CDR1 SNHLY and CDR2 FYNNEI. CDR3 length: 15 residues. Trimming shortened V by 10 bases and J by 6 bases, and 25 bases separated the two germline ends. The CDR3 loop reads CANIGGVSRPGEQYF. The CDR3 coding sequence is TGTGCCAACATCGGAGGAGTTTCAAGGCCAGGCGAGCAGTACTTC.

V is TRBV10-3 and J is TRBJ1-5; D gene ambiguous. Germline V gives CDR1 ENHRY, CDR2 SYGVKD. The length of the CDR3 is 13 residues. Trimming stripped 2 bases from V and 9 bases from J, with 11 bases between. The CDR3 nucleotides are TGTGCCATCAGTGAGGGACCCCTCGTGCCCCAGCATTTT. Translation: CAISEGPLVPQHF.

The V gene is TRBV10-3, the J gene TRBJ2-1; 9 bases are a match to TRBD1. Germline V gene data show CDR1 as ENHRY and CDR2 as SYGVKD. CDR3 size: 15 residues. Trimming cost V 8 bases and J 3 bases; bases outside gene matches: 8. Here the CDR3 DNA reads TGTGCCATCCAAATGGGACAGGGCGACTACAATGAGCAGTTCTTC. It codes for CAIQMGQGDYNEQFF.

Concerning this clone: Distinct nucleotide sequences in the sample also encode this CDR3. This chain uses TRBV18 with TRBJ2-3, with D maybe TRBD2 (6 bases). V lost 3 bases to trimming and J lost 2 bases, with 12 bases between them. Germline V gene sequence: CDR1 KGHSH, CDR2 LQKENI. This CDR3 spans 15 amino acids. Written as DNA, the CDR3 is TGTGCCAGCTCACCTTCGGGACTGTCCACAGATACGCAGTATTTT. Amino acid sequence: CASSPSGLSTDTQYF.

V usage is TRBV14 and J usage is TRBJ1-6; 11 positions match TRBD1. CDR3 length equals 16 residues. Trimming removed 4 bases from V and 9 bases from J; junction bases left unmatched: 8. Germline values: CDR1 SGHDN, CDR2 FVKESK. The DNA of the CDR3 is TGTGCCAGCAGCCCGGACAGGGGGCAAGGCGGTTCACCCCTCCACTTT. It encodes CASSPDRGQGGSPLHF.

The V and J genes are TRBV7-3 and TRBJ1-2; D not resolved. Trimming shortened V by 3 bases and J by 7 bases, and 12 bases separated the two germline ends. There are 13 residues in the CDR3. Per germline, CDR1 SGHTA and CDR2 FQGTGA. The CDR3 reads CASSLGSAGGYTF. As DNA, the CDR3 is TGTGCCAGCAGCTTGGGGAGTGCGGGTGGCTACACCTTC.

The chain recombines TRBV18 with TRBJ1-1; tentative D call: TRBD1 (5 bases). This CDR3 comprises 17 residues. From germline, CDR1 is KGHSH and CDR2 LQKENI. V lost 2 bases, J lost 3 bases, and 19 bases lay in between. CDR3 nucleotides: TGTGCCAGCTCACCATTGGTTCGGGTAGGGGAGGACACTGAAGCTTTCTTT. Translated, it gives CASSPLVRVGEDTEAFF.

This clone was recorded once. The chain combines TRBV5-1 with TRBJ2-5; a possible D gene is TRBD1 (5 bases). The germline V and J ends were trimmed by 4 bases and 1 base, with 8 bases remaining between them. Germline CDR1 and CDR2: SGHRS and YFSETQ. The CDR3 has 13 amino acids. The CDR3 reads CASSPDTQETQYF. The CDR3 bases are TGCGCCAGCAGCCCGGACACCCAAGAGACCCAGTACTTC.

This sequence joins TRBV6-1 and TRBJ2-2; D call uncertain. The CDR3 is 13 residues long. V was shortened by 5 bases and J by 9 bases, with 13 bases between the two germline ends. Germline V gene sequence: CDR1 MNHNS, CDR2 SASEGT. CDR3 residues: CASSSLGPRELFF. The CDR3 DNA sequence: TGTGCCAGCAGTTCCCTGGGCCCCCGGGAGCTGTTTTTT.

The V and J genes are TRBV29-1 and TRBJ2-7, with D perhaps matching TRBD1 or TRBD2 (6 bases each). Trimming took off 2 bases at V and 4 bases at J, with 12 bases between the two ends. Looked up from germline, CDR1 is SQVTM and CDR2 is ANQGSEA. The CDR3 runs to 13 residues. CDR3 protein: CSVEKGGSYEQYF. The CDR3 coding sequence is TGCAGCGTTGAAAAGGGGGGTTCTTACGAGCAGTACTTC.

Comment on this clone: This same CDR3 is encoded by further DNA sequences in the sample. The V and J genes are TRBV6-6 and TRBJ1-2, with D unclear. The CDR3 sequence is 12 residues long. V lost 2 bases and J lost 6, with 7 bases in between. The germline CDR1 and CDR2 sequences are MNHNY and SVGAGI (reference sequence). The chain's CDR3 is CASSYSADGYTF. In DNA form, the CDR3 reads TGTGCCAGCAGTTACAGTGCAGATGGCTACACCTTC.

The chain joins TRBV2 to TRBJ1-2; D gene unclear. V was pared by 1 base and J by 2 bases, with 8 bases between. CDR1 is SNHLY, CDR2 FYNNEI, per germline. This CDR3 has 14 residues. The DNA of the CDR3 is TGTGCCAGCAGTGAAGGGGAAGGGAACTATGGCTACACCTTC. This codes for CASSEGEGNYGYTF.

Only one count was recorded for this clone. This sequence joins TRBV7-8 and TRBJ1-5; TRBD1 matches at 7 bases. This CDR3 is 16 amino acids long. The germline V gene encodes CDR1 SGHVS and CDR2 FQNEAQ. Germline trimming cut 2 bases from V and 3 bases from J; bases unmatched to any gene: 7. The CDR3 DNA is TGTGCCAGCAGCTTACAGGGGGTAGTGGACAATCAGCCCCAGCATTTT. This codes for CASSLQGVVDNQPQHF.

V gene TRBV5-1 combines with J gene TRBJ1-2; TRBD1 matches 10 bases. The germline V gene encodes CDR1 SGHRS and CDR2 YFSETQ. CDR3 length equals 16 residues. V gave up 6 bases and J gave up 4 bases; unmatched junction bases: 12. The DNA for the CDR3 is TGCGCCAGCAATGGGGACAGGGGCAGTTTATCCTATGGCTACACCTTC. Protein product: CASNGDRGSLSYGYTF.

This clone has only a few counts. The chain employs TRBV19 and TRBJ1-5; tentative D call: TRBD1 (6 bases). V lost 5 bases and J lost 1, with 9 bases in between. The CDR3 length is 14 residues. CDR1 and CDR2 (germline): LNHDA, SQIVND (reference sequence). The CDR3 sequence: CASSFGQSNQPQHF. The CDR3 DNA reads as TGTGCCAGTAGTTTCGGACAGAGCAATCAGCCCCAGCATTTT.

The J gene is TRBJ2-4, the V gene TRBV5-1, with D maybe TRBD1 (6 bases). CDR1 and CDR2 (germline): SGHRS, YFSETQ. This CDR3 is 16 amino acids long. V was trimmed by 0 bases and J by 0 bases, leaving 10 bases between them. The CDR3: CASSLGGGIAKNIQYF. The CDR3 DNA reads TGCGCCAGCAGCTTGGGTGGGGGCATAGCCAAAAACATTCAGTACTTC.

This clone has just one count. The V call is TRBV5-4, the J call TRBJ2-1; D could derive from TRBD1 or TRBD2 (6 bases each). The germline V gene has CDR1 SGHNT and CDR2 YYREEE (reference sequence). V shed 10 bases and J shed 2 bases, with 16 bases lying between them. The CDR3 length is 14 residues. DNA for the CDR3: TGTGCCGCTGGGGGCGGGGACCCCTACAATGAGCAGTTCTTC. Its protein is CAAGGGDPYNEQFF.

V and J are TRBV30 and TRBJ2-7, with D maybe TRBD2 (6 bases). The CDR3 extends over 12 amino acids. The V gene's germline CDR1 is GTSNPN and CDR2 SVGIG (reference sequence). The CDR3 DNA is TGTGCGATGGCGGGGACTCCCTACGAGCAGTACTTC. Residues: CAMAGTPYEQYF.

The chain combines TRBV9 with TRBJ1-6; D is uncertain. Germline assignment: CDR1 SGDLS and CDR2 YYNGEE. The CDR3 length is 13 residues. V was clipped by 6 bases and J by 9 bases, with 13 bases between them. CDR3 coding DNA: TGTGCCAGCACAGGACTGGTTGGTTCACCCCTCCACTTT. Amino acid sequence: CASTGLVGSPLHF.

This rearrangement joins TRBV6-5 to TRBJ2-3; no clear D gene. The V end was cut by 2 bases, the J end by 1 base, with 7 bases between. Germline CDR1 reads MNHEY; CDR2 reads SVGAGI. The CDR3 has 14 amino acids. Here the CDR3 reads CASSYGSGTDTQYF. CDR3 in DNA: TGTGCCAGCAGTTACGGATCCGGCACAGATACGCAGTATTTT.

The rearrangement joins TRBV30 to TRBJ1-1, with D unresolved. This CDR3 has 14 residues. Trimming removed 0 bases at V and 5 bases at J, with 13 bases between. Per the germline V gene, CDR1 is GTSNPN and CDR2 is SVGIG (reference sequence). CDR3 residues: CAWSVPNARTEAFF. The CDR3 region has the DNA TGTGCCTGGAGTGTACCCAACGCGAGGACTGAAGCTTTCTTT.

Comments on this clone: Other DNA sequences in this sample translate to the same CDR3. CDR3 nucleotides: TGTGCCAGCAGCAGTGGAGGATCCGGGGAGCTGTTTTTT. Protein sequence: CASSSGGSGELFF. The chain has TRBV7-9 and TRBJ2-2, with TRBD2 as a possible D gene (5 bases). Per germline, CDR1 SEHNR and CDR2 FQNEAQ (reference sequence). The ends were cut back, 5 bases at V and 6 bases at J, with 10 bases in the middle. The CDR3 extends over 13 amino acids. The full variable domain, its missing parts supplied by reference TRBV7-9 and TRBJ2-2, is DTGVSQNPRHKITKRGQNVTFRCDPISEHNRLYWYRQTLGQGPEFLTYFQNEAQLEKSRLLSDRFSAERPKGSFSTLEIQRTEQGDSAMYLCASSSGGSGELFFGEGSRLTVL.

The V gene is TRBV29-1, the J gene TRBJ1-2, with 7 bases aligning to TRBD1. The V gene's germline CDR1 is SQVTM and CDR2 ANQGSEA. The CDR3 consists of 13 residues. Trimming took 3 bases from V and 4 from J; bases not matched to a gene: 5. As DNA, the CDR3 is TGCAGCGTTGACCTACAGGGGATCTATGGCTACACCTTC. Translation: CSVDLQGIYGYTF.

The CDR3 DNA sequence: TGTGCCAGCAGCTTGGTTCCAGGCTTAAACTATGGCTACACCTTC. This sequence encodes CASSLVPGLNYGYTF. The J gene is TRBJ1-2, the V gene TRBV5-6; D not certain. Trimming stripped 0 bases from V and 2 bases from J, with 11 bases between. This CDR3 is built from 15 residues. The germline gives CDR1 SGHDT, CDR2 YYEEEE.

V usage is TRBV10-3 and J usage is TRBJ1-1; D perhaps matches TRBD1 (6 bases). The CDR3 runs to 12 residues. Germline-derived CDR1 and CDR2 are ENHRY and SYGVKD. Deletions cut 6 bases from V and 8 bases from J, with 13 bases between. Here the CDR3 DNA reads TGTGCCATCAGCACGGGACATCTGGAAGCTTTCTTT. This translates into CAISTGHLEAFF.